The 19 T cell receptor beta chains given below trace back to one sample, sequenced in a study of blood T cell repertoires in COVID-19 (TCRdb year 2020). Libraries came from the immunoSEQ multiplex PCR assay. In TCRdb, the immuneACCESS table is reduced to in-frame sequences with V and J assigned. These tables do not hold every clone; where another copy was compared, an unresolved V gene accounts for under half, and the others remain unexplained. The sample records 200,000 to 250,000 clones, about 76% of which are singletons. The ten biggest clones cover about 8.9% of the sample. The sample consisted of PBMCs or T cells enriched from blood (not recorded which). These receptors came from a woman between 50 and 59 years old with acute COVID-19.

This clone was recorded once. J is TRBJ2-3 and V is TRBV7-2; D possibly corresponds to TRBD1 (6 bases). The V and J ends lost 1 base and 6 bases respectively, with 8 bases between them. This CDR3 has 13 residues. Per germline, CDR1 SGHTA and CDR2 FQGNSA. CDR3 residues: CASSLVRGDTQYF. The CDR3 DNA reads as TGTGCCAGCAGCTTAGTGAGGGGGGATACGCAGTATTTT.

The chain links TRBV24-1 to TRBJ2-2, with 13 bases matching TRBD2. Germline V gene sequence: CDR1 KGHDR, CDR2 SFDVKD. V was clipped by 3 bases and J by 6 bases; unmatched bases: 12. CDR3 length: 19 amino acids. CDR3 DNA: TGTGCCACCAGTGATCGCATCGGACTAGCGGGAGTAAGCCCCGGGGAGCTGTTTTTT. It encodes CATSDRIGLAGVSPGELFF.

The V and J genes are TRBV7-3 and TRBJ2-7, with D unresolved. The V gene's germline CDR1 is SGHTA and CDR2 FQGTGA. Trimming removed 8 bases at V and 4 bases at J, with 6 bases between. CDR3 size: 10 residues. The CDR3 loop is CASHNYEQYF. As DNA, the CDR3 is TGTGCCAGCCACAATTACGAGCAGTACTTC. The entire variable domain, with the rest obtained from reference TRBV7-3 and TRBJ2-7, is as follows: GAGVSQTPSNKVTEKGKYVELRCDPISGHTALYWYRQSLGQGPEFLIYFQGTGAADDSGLPNDRFFAVRPEGSVSTLKIQRTERGDSAVYLCASHNYEQYFGPGTRLTVT.

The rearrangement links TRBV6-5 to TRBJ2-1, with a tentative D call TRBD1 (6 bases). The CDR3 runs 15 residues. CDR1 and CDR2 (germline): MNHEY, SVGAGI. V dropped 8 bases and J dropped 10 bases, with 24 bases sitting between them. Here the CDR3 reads CASVVGTPSEGEQFF. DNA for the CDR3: TGTGCCAGCGTGGTAGGGACACCCAGCGAAGGAGAGCAGTTCTTC.

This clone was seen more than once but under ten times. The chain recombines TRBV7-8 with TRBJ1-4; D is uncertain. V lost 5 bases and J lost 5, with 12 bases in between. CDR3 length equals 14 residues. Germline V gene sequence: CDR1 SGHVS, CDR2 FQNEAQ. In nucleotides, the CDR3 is TGTGCCAGCAGCCTTAACAGCATCAATGAAAAACTGTTTTTT. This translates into CASSLNSINEKLFF. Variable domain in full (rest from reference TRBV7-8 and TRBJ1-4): GAGVSQSPRYKVAKRGQDVALRCDPISGHVSLFWYQQALGQGPEFLTYFQNEAQLDKSGLPSDRFFAERPEGSVSTLKIQRTQQEDSAVYLCASSLNSINEKLFFGSGTQLSVL.

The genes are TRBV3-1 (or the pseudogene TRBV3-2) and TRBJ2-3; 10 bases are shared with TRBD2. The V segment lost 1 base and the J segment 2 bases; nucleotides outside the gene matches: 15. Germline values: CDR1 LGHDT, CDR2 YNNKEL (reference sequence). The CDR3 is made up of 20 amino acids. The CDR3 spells CASSQVARGLAGAHTDTQYF. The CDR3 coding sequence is TGTGCCAGCAGCCAAGTTGCCAGAGGTCTAGCGGGAGCACACACAGATACGCAGTATTTT.

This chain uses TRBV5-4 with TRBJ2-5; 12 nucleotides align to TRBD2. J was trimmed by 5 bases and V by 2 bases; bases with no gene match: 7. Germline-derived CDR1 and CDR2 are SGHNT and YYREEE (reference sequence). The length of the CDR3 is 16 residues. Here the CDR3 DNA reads TGTGCCAGCAGCTTCGGACTAGCGGGGCTGATGGAGACCCAGTACTTC. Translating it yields CASSFGLAGLMETQYF.

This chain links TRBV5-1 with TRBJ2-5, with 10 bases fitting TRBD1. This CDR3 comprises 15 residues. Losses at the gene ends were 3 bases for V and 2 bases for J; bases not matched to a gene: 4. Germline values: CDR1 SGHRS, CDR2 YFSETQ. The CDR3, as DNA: TGCGCCAGCAGCTCCTCGGGACAGGGGCAAGAGACCCAGTACTTC. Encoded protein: CASSSSGQGQETQYF.

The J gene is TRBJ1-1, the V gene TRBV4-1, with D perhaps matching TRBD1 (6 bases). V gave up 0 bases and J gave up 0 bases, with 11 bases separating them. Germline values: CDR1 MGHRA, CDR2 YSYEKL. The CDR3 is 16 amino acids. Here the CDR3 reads CASSQDQAGVNTEAFF. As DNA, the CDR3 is TGCGCCAGCAGCCAAGACCAGGCAGGGGTGAACACTGAAGCTTTCTTT.

The CDR3 DNA is TGTGCCAGCAGTCCGGGACATAACTATGGCTACACCTTC. This sequence encodes CASSPGHNYGYTF. This chain connects TRBV6-2 or TRBV6-3 to TRBJ1-2, with a tentative D call TRBD1 (6 bases). Germline V gene lookup returns CDR1 MNHEY and CDR2 SVGEGT. Deletions cut 5 bases from V and 1 base from J, with 8 bases between. The CDR3 has 13 amino acids.

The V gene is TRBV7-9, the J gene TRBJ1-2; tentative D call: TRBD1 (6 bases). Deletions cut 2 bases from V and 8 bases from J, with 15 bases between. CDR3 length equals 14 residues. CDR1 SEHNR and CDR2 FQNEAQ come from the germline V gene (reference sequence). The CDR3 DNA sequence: TGTGCCAGCAGCTTATCCGGGACAACCGTCGGCTACACCTTC. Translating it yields CASSLSGTTVGYTF.

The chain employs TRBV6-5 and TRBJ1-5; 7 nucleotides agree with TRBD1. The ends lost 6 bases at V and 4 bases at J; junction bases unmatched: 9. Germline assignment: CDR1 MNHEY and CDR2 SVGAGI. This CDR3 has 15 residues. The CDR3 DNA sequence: TGTGCCAGCAGCCCCCGGGACAGACAAAATCAGCCCCAGCATTTT. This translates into CASSPRDRQNQPQHF.

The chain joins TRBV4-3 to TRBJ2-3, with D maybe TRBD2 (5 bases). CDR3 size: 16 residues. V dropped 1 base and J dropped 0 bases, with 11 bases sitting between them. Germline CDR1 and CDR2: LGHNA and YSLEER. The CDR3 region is CASSQGAGASTDTQYF. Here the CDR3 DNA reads TGCGCCAGCAGCCAAGGGGCGGGTGCTAGCACAGATACGCAGTATTTT.

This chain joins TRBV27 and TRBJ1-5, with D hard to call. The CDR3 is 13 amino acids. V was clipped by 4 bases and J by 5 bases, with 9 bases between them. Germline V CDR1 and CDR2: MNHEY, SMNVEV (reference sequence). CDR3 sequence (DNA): TGTGCCAGCAGTTCGGGATGGGATCAGCCCCAGCATTTT. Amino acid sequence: CASSSGWDQPQHF.

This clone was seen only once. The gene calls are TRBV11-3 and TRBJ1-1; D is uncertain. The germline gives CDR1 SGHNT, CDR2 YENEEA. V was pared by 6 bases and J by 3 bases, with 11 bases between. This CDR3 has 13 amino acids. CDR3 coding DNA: TGTGCCAGCAGGCCGGGGTGGGACACTGAAGCTTTCTTT. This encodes CASRPGWDTEAFF. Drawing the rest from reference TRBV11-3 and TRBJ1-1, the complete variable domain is EAGVVQSPRYKIIEKKQPVAFWCNPISGHNTLYWYLQNLGQGPELLIRYENEEAVDDSQLPKDRFSAERLKGVDSTLKIQPAELGDSAVYLCASRPGWDTEAFFGQGTRLTVV.

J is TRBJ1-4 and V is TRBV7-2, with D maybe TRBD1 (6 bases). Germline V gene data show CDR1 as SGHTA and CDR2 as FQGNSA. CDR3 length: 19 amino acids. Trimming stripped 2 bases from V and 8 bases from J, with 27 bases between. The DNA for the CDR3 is TGTGCCAGCAGCTTAAGCCCCAAAGGGGGGGGGCGTATACAGGAAAAACTGTTTTTT. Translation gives CASSLSPKGGGRIQEKLFF.

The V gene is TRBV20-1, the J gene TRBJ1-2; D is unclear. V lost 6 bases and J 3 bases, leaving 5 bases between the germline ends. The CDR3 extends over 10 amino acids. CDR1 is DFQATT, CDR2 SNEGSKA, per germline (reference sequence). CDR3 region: CSAPDYGYTF. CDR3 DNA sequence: TGCAGTGCCCCTGACTATGGCTACACCTTC.

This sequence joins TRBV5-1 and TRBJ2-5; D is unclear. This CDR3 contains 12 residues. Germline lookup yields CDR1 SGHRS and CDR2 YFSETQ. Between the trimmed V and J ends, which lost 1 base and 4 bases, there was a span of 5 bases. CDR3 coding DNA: TGCGCCAGCAGCTTGCTCCTAGAGACCCAGTACTTC. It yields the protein CASSLLLETQYF.

The CDR3 coding sequence is TGTGCCAGCAGTGAAGACAGGGGGCGAGAGACCCAGTACTTC. Its translation is CASSEDRGRETQYF. This sequence joins TRBV2 and TRBJ2-5; 9 bases agree with TRBD1. CDR3 length: 14 residues. Germline V gene data show CDR1 as SNHLY and CDR2 as FYNNEI. With 1 base clipped from V and 4 bases from J, the junction kept 1 base outside the gene matches. Filled out from reference TRBV2 and TRBJ2-5, the complete variable domain reads EPEVTQTPSHQVTQMGQEVILRCVPISNHLYFYWYRQILGQKVEFLVSFYNNEISEKSEIFDDQFSVERPDGSNFTLKIRSTKLEDSAMYFCASSEDRGRETQYFGPGTRLLVL.